These 32 T cell receptor beta chains originate from one sample sequenced in a study of vaccination and CD4 T cells after COVID-19. The treatment is: approximately 9-day PBMC culture with coronavirus spike peptide pools or control peptides (ViraFEST assay). It was before the COVID-19 pandemic (2011-2018) that the unexposed donor's CD4+ T cells were collected. The Oncomine TCR Beta short-read assay was what sequenced the DNA obtained from cultured CD4+ T cells. Each CDR3 protein is one row after TCRdb ran MiXCR on the PCR reads. The sample includes 7,500 to 8,000 distinct CDR3 sequences, roughly 59% of them seen just once. Antigens of these TCRs are unknown. Sample: CD4+ T cells from blood, cultured in vitro. The receptor set was obtained from a human donor in good health.

V usage is TRBV10-1 and J usage is TRBJ2-7; maybe TRBD2 (6 bases). Trimming cost V 5 bases and J 2 bases, with 19 bases left between them. Germline V lookup: CDR1 WNHNN, CDR2 SYGVQD (reference sequence). The CDR3 length is 16 residues. The CDR3 is CASSHLSAGPPYEQYF. The CDR3 DNA follows: TGCGCCAGCAGTCACCTCTCGGCGGGACCACCCTACGAGCAGTACTTC.

This chain joins TRBV7-2 and TRBJ2-5; 9 bases map to TRBD1. CDR1 is SGHTA and CDR2 is FQGNSA in the germline V gene. V shed 4 bases, J shed 4 bases, and the junction held 4 bases outside the gene matches. This CDR3 contains 14 residues. CDR3 sequence reads: CASSSGTGLETQYF. The CDR3 nucleotides read TGTGCCAGCAGCTCGGGGACAGGGCTAGAGACCCAGTACTTC.

The chain couples TRBV6-2 or TRBV6-3 to TRBJ2-5; D gene uncertain. The V and J ends lost 0 bases and 6 bases respectively, with 11 bases between them. This CDR3 spans 14 amino acids. CDR1 MNHEY and CDR2 SVGEGT come from the germline V gene. DNA for the CDR3: TGTGCCAGCAGTTACTCGGCTCTTCTGAAGACCCAGTACTTC. Its translation: CASSYSALLKTQYF.

The chain joins TRBV14 to TRBJ1-5, with D unclear. The CDR3 runs 11 residues. From germline, CDR1 is SGHDN and CDR2 FVKESK. V gave up 2 bases and J gave up 6 bases, with 2 bases separating them. CDR3: CASSQRQPQHF. Here the CDR3 DNA reads TGTGCCAGCAGCCAACGTCAGCCCCAGCATTTT.

Only a few counts were recorded for this clonotype. The chain combines TRBV21-1 with TRBJ1-6. TRBV21-1 is given as a pseudogene. The CDR3 runs to 19 residues. The CDR3 nucleotides are TGTGCCAGCAGCAACGTCCAGTCGGGGCCCCTCTCCTATAATTCACCCCTCCACTTT. Translating it yields CASSNVQSGPLSYNSPLHF.

CDR3 DNA: TGTGCCAGCAGTATAATGGTAGAGCAGTACTTC. Its translation is CASSIMVEQYF. The rearrangement joins TRBV11-2 to TRBJ2-7; unclear D gene. The CDR3 extends over 11 amino acids. Germline-derived CDR1 and CDR2 are SGHAT and FQNNGV. The V end was cut by 6 bases, the J end by 7 bases, with 10 bases between.

The rearrangement uses TRBV4-3 and TRBJ2-1; 10 positions match TRBD2. The CDR3 runs to 16 residues. Losses at the gene ends were 2 bases for V and 3 bases for J; bases not matched to a gene: 4. Germline CDR1 LGHNA, CDR2 YSLEER. The CDR3 sequence: CASSQSPSGGYNEQFF. DNA of the CDR3: TGCGCCAGCAGCCAATCCCCTAGCGGGGGCTACAATGAGCAGTTCTTC.

The chain has TRBV20-1 and TRBJ2-1, with TRBD2 as a possible D gene (6 bases). Germline CDR1 is DFQATT and CDR2 is SNEGSKA (reference sequence). This CDR3 contains 14 residues. V dropped 3 bases and J dropped 3 bases, with 12 bases sitting between them. CDR3 loop: CSASTGDRYNEQFF. The CDR3 DNA reads as TGCAGTGCTAGTACGGGAGATCGCTACAATGAGCAGTTCTTC.

The rearrangement joins TRBV7-8 to TRBJ1-2, with D possibly being TRBD1 (5 bases). The CDR3 has 13 amino acids. The V gene lost 5 bases and the J gene lost 5 bases, with 12 bases spanning the gap. The germline V gene has CDR1 SGHVS and CDR2 FQNEAQ. The CDR3 protein is CASSRDPGYGYTF. In DNA form, the CDR3 reads TGTGCCAGCAGCAGGGACCCTGGTTATGGCTACACCTTC.

This clonotype was counted only a few times. The V and J genes are TRBV10-3 and TRBJ1-6, with D maybe TRBD1 (6 bases). Germline lookup yields CDR1 ENHRY and CDR2 SYGVKD. Trimming cost V 1 base and J 7 bases, with 14 bases left between them. This CDR3 region has 16 residues. CDR3 DNA: TGTGCCATCAGTGAGTACTCAGGACAGATAAATTCACCCCTCCACTTT. It is translated as CAISEYSGQINSPLHF.

This CDR3 reads CASSTDRFLFNGYTF. CDR3 in DNA: TGTGCCAGCAGTACCGACAGGTTTCTGTTTAATGGCTACACCTTC. The genes are TRBV6-1 and TRBJ1-2; D may be TRBD1 (6 bases). This CDR3 region has 15 residues. Germline CDR1 MNHNS, CDR2 SASEGT. Deletions cut 5 bases from V and 6 bases from J, with 19 bases between.

CDR3 amino acids: CASSKEGLAGGEQFF. CDR3 coding DNA: TGTGCCAGCAGCAAAGAGGGTCTAGCGGGAGGTGAGCAGTTCTTC. The chain links TRBV21-1 to TRBJ2-1; whether TRBD2, the table's D call, matches the DNA was not checked. TRBV21-1 has pseudogene status. The length of the CDR3 is 15 residues.

The chain carries TRBV19 and TRBJ2-4, with D perhaps matching TRBD2 (7 bases). V was trimmed by 8 bases and J by 7 bases, leaving 15 bases between them. CDR3 length equals 13 residues. The V gene's germline CDR1 is LNHDA and CDR2 SQIVND (reference sequence). The CDR3: CASGGGEWNIQYF. DNA of the CDR3: TGTGCCAGTGGGGGGGGCGAATGGAACATTCAGTACTTC.

This chain joins TRBV6-1 and TRBJ1-1, with a weak D call TRBD1 (6 bases). Germline V gene data show CDR1 as MNHNS and CDR2 as SASEGT. The V end was cut by 3 bases, the J end by 4 bases, with 15 bases between. The CDR3 extends over 15 amino acids. This CDR3 is CASSEDSGSGTEAFF. CDR3 nucleotides: TGTGCCAGCAGTGAGGACAGCGGGTCGGGCACTGAAGCTTTCTTT.

This rearrangement joins TRBV7-9 to TRBJ2-5; 7 nucleotides line up with TRBD1. The CDR3 is 12 amino acids. Germline-derived CDR1 and CDR2 are SEHNR and FQNEAQ (reference sequence). Losses at the gene ends were 5 bases for V and 7 bases for J; bases not matched to a gene: 4. The DNA of the CDR3 is TGTGCCAGCAGCCGGGACAGTCCGACCCAGTACTTC. Protein sequence: CASSRDSPTQYF.

This clonotype showed up just a few times. The chain is built from TRBV28 and TRBJ1-1; possibly TRBD1 for D (5 bases). This CDR3 comprises 14 residues. With 6 bases removed from V and 8 bases from J, the gap between germline ends came to 19 bases. The germline V gene encodes CDR1 MDHEN and CDR2 SYDVKM. The CDR3 DNA sequence: TGTGCCAGCAGCCCCCCATTCCCGGGGCTAGAAGCTTTCTTT. Protein sequence: CASSPPFPGLEAFF.

This clonotype was detected only once. The V call is TRBV12-3 or TRBV12-4, the J call TRBJ1-3; 7 nucleotides match TRBD1. Unmatched junction bases numbered 4, after V lost 6 bases and J lost 8 bases. This CDR3 has 12 amino acids. This chain's CDR3 is CASRNRGDTIYF. In DNA form, the CDR3 reads TGTGCCAGCAGGAACAGGGGAGACACCATATATTTT.

This clonotype was picked up a small number of times. The chain uses TRBV20-1 and TRBJ2-1; TRBD2 aligns across 12 bases. The CDR3 extends over 16 amino acids. Unmatched junction bases numbered 7, after V lost 4 bases and J lost 3 bases. Germline assignment: CDR1 DFQATT and CDR2 SNEGSKA (reference sequence). The CDR3 DNA reads as TGCAGTGCTATCCTAGCGGGAGGGGACATCTACAATGAGCAGTTCTTC. It is translated as CSAILAGGDIYNEQFF.

This chain uses TRBV24-1 with TRBJ1-4; D remains unclear. This CDR3 is 13 amino acids long. Germline lookup yields CDR1 KGHDR and CDR2 SFDVKD. The V gene lost 5 bases and the J gene lost 4 bases, with 7 bases spanning the gap. Written as DNA, the CDR3 is TGTGCCACCAGTGGGAGGAGTAATGAAAAACTGTTTTTT. Residues: CATSGRSNEKLFF.

The genes are TRBV7-8 and TRBJ2-2; D unresolved. The CDR3 covers 16 residues. V gave up 0 bases and J gave up 4 bases, with 12 bases separating them. Germline V gives CDR1 SGHVS, CDR2 FQNEAQ. The chain's CDR3 is CASSLAQAAGTGELFF. CDR3 bases: TGTGCCAGCAGCTTAGCGCAGGCGGCCGGCACCGGGGAGCTGTTTTTT.

This clonotype was detected a few times. The chain couples TRBV7-2 to TRBJ1-2, with TRBD1 matching over 8 bases. With 4 bases clipped from V and 6 bases from J, the junction kept 4 bases outside the gene matches. The germline V gene has CDR1 SGHTA and CDR2 FQGNSA. The CDR3 extends over 13 amino acids. For the CDR3, the DNA is TGTGCCAGCAGCTCAGGGGGCGGGAATGGCTACACCTTC. Translated: CASSSGGGNGYTF. The whole variable domain, remainder taken from reference TRBV7-2 and TRBJ1-2, is GAGVSQSPSNKVTEKGKDVELRCDPISGHTALYWYRQSLGQGLEFLIYFQGNSAPDKSGLPSDRFSAERTGGSVSTLTIQRTQQEDSAVYLCASSSGGGNGYTFGSGTRLTVV.

The V and J genes are TRBV6-2 or TRBV6-3 and TRBJ1-1, with TRBD1 matching over 8 bases. From germline, CDR1 is MNHEY and CDR2 SVGEGT. Trimming removed 4 bases from V and 4 bases from J; junction bases left unmatched: 5. This CDR3 region has 14 residues. This CDR3 reads CASSLTGAGTEAFF. CDR3 in DNA: TGTGCCAGCAGTTTGACAGGGGCCGGCACTGAAGCTTTCTTT.

This chain links TRBV2 with TRBJ2-1; D is unresolved. This CDR3 region has 12 residues. CDR1 is SNHLY, CDR2 FYNNEI, per germline. V lost 8 bases and J 10 bases, leaving 15 bases between the germline ends. CDR3 DNA: TGTGCCAGCGTGGCGTCTACGTCAGAGCAGTTCTTC. This gives the protein CASVASTSEQFF.

The V call is TRBV7-2, the J call TRBJ1-6, with TRBD1 as a possible D gene (5 bases). The germline gives CDR1 SGHTA, CDR2 FQGNSA. The V and J ends lost 1 base and 7 bases respectively, with 8 bases between them. This CDR3 has 14 residues. The CDR3 sequence: CASSLGQLNSPLHF. DNA for the CDR3: TGTGCCAGCAGCTTAGGACAGCTCAATTCACCCCTCCACTTT. The full variable domain, its missing parts supplied by reference TRBV7-2 and TRBJ1-6, is GAGVSQSPSNKVTEKGKDVELRCDPISGHTALYWYRQSLGQGLEFLIYFQGNSAPDKSGLPSDRFSAERTGGSVSTLTIQRTQQEDSAVYLCASSLGQLNSPLHFGNGTRLTVT.

The J gene is TRBJ2-5, the V gene TRBV11-3; D is perhaps TRBD1 or TRBD2 (7 bases each). Germline CDR1 and CDR2: SGHNT and YENEEA. The V end lost 5 bases, the J end lost 5 bases, and 24 bases lay between the germline ends. CDR3 length: 17 amino acids. CDR3 DNA sequence: TGTGCCAGCAGCCTCGGCAGGGGGGGCTCTGGGACTGAGACCCAGTACTTC. Encoded protein: CASSLGRGGSGTETQYF.

This clonotype was counted a few times. The chain employs TRBV28 and TRBJ2-5, with TRBD1 identical over 7 bases. Germline assignment: CDR1 MDHEN and CDR2 SYDVKM. V lost 7 bases and J lost 7; bases outside the gene matches: 6. The CDR3 loop spans 12 amino acids. The DNA for the CDR3 is TGTGCCAGCAAAGACAGGGTCGGGACCCAGTACTTC. It is translated as CASKDRVGTQYF.

A few counts support this clonotype. The rearrangement uses TRBV20-1 and TRBJ2-5; D remains ambiguous. Germline-derived CDR1 and CDR2 are DFQATT and SNEGSKA (reference sequence). The CDR3 loop spans 11 amino acids. Trimming pared 3 bases from V and 5 bases from J, leaving 7 bases between. CDR3 coding DNA: TGCAGTGCTAGTTCCCGGGAGACCCAGTACTTC. This codes for CSASSRETQYF.

The chain has TRBV11-2 and TRBJ2-5; D not resolved. CDR1 SGHAT and CDR2 FQNNGV come from the germline V gene. The CDR3 loop spans 15 amino acids. The V and J ends lost 1 base and 3 bases respectively, with 12 bases between them. The CDR3 DNA follows: TGTGCCAGCAGCTTAGGAATGAGAGGAGAAGAGACCCAGTACTTC. Translation gives CASSLGMRGEETQYF. The full variable domain, in which reference TRBV11-2 and TRBJ2-5 provide the parts outside the CDR3, is EAGVAQSPRYKIIEKRQSVAFWCNPISGHATLYWYQQILGQGPKLLIQFQNNGVVDDSQLPKDRFSAERLKGVDSTLKIQPAKLEDSAVYLCASSLGMRGEETQYFGPGTRLLVL.

V and J are TRBV11-2 and TRBJ1-1; D may be TRBD1 (5 bases). The CDR3 runs 14 residues. The germline CDR1 and CDR2 sequences are SGHAT and FQNNGV. Deletions cut 7 bases from V and 11 bases from J, with 23 bases between. CDR3 region: CASTLIEGHNGAFF. For the CDR3, the DNA is TGTGCCAGCACCTTGATTGAGGGGCATAATGGGGCTTTCTTT.

This chain uses TRBV5-4 with TRBJ1-2; D not resolved. V was trimmed by 4 bases and J by 1 base, leaving 11 bases between them. Germline lookup yields CDR1 SGHNT and CDR2 YYREEE (reference sequence). The CDR3 totals 14 residues. The CDR3 loop reads CASSHQRVNYGYTF. The CDR3 nucleotides read TGTGCCAGCAGCCACCAGCGGGTTAACTATGGCTACACCTTC.

This clonotype has more than one count but fewer than ten. The rearrangement uses TRBV15 and TRBJ1-4, with 11 bases that match TRBD1. From germline, CDR1 is LNHNV and CDR2 YYDKDF (reference sequence). This CDR3 is built from 15 residues. With V trimmed by 0 bases and J by 16 bases, 10 bases remained unmatched. The CDR3: CATSREGGDRGIQFF. CDR3 in DNA: TGTGCCACCAGCAGAGAGGGGGGGGACAGGGGGATCCAGTTTTTT.

The V gene is TRBV14, the J gene TRBJ2-6; D remains unclear. Germline V gives CDR1 SGHDN, CDR2 FVKESK. Trimming took 3 bases from V and 4 from J, leaving 4 bases between them. The CDR3 has 13 amino acids. The CDR3 reads CASSQAGANVLTF. The CDR3 DNA is TGTGCCAGCAGCCAGGCCGGGGCCAACGTCCTGACTTTC.